The 19 T cell receptor beta chains presented below share a single source sample, sequenced in a study of glioma-infiltrating T cells. TCR alpha and beta CDR3 regions were amplified from RNA using iRepertoire nested multiplex PCR. A single record per CDR3 protein comes from TCRdb applying MiXCR to the multiplex PCR reads. Found here are 300,000 to 450,000 distinct CDR3 sequences, around 38% of them singletons; the top ten hold about 12%. The sequenced sample was glioma tissue, nonneoplastic brain tissue, or PBMCs (not recorded which). Receptors were obtained from a human donor with low-grade glioma or glioblastoma, undergoing nonglioma brain surgery, or in good health (not recorded which).

At least ten counts were recorded for this clonotype. The chain uses TRBV6-5 and TRBJ2-1; 10 bases match TRBD2. After removal of 1 base from V and 6 bases from J, the junction contained 9 bases not matched to a gene. Germline V lookup: CDR1 MNHEY, CDR2 SVGAGI. The length of the CDR3 is 17 residues. The DNA for the CDR3 is TGTGCCAGCAGTTACTTTGGGACTAGCGTTTACGGCAATGAGCAGTTCTTC. Amino acid sequence: CASSYFGTSVYGNEQFF.

V gene TRBV20-1 combines with J gene TRBJ2-7; 8 bases are shared with TRBD1. V shed 0 bases and J 5 bases; nucleotides not matched to a gene: 9. The germline gives CDR1 DFQATT, CDR2 SNEGSKA (reference sequence). This CDR3 region has 15 residues. CDR3: CSARDSRTGLNEQYF. Written as DNA, the CDR3 is TGCAGTGCTAGAGATTCAAGGACAGGGCTAAACGAGCAGTACTTC.

This clonotype showed up many times. The V and J genes are TRBV6-1 and TRBJ2-3; D is tentatively TRBD1 or TRBD2 (6 bases each). This CDR3 is 14 amino acids long. Germline V lookup: CDR1 MNHNS, CDR2 SASEGT. V dropped 6 bases and J dropped 5 bases, with 15 bases sitting between them. CDR3 bases: TGTGCCAGCAGCAGGAGGGGGGATGGAGATACGCAGTATTTT. Amino acid sequence: CASSRRGDGDTQYF.

Concerning this clonotype itself: Compared with germline, one end of the junction differs, possibly owing to a read error. V is TRBV5-1 and J is TRBJ2-7; 7 bases are shared with TRBD1. The germline CDR1 and CDR2 sequences are SGHRS and YFSETQ. This CDR3 region has 14 residues. The CDR3 DNA sequence: TGCGTCAGCAGCCGGGACAGCCTCTCCTACGAGCAGTACTTC. Translating it yields CVSSRDSLSYEQYF.

In the case of this clonotype: An end of the junction differs from the germline gene, which may be a read error. The V and J genes are TRBV7-9 and TRBJ2-7, with D perhaps matching TRBD2 (6 bases). The CDR3 loop spans 16 amino acids. The germline gives CDR1 SEHNR, CDR2 FQNEAQ (reference sequence). The CDR3 DNA reads TGTTCCAGCAGCGTAGACGGGCGGGACGGGTTCTACGAGCAGTACTTC. It codes for CSSSVDGRDGFYEQYF.

The chain links TRBV7-2 to TRBJ2-7, with D tentatively TRBD1 (6 bases). V lost 5 bases, J lost 2 bases, and 13 bases lay in between. Germline V gene sequence: CDR1 SGHTA, CDR2 FQGNSA. This CDR3 is built from 14 residues. The CDR3 sequence: CASSPWGPTYEQYF. CDR3 DNA: TGTGCCAGCAGCCCTTGGGGGCCGACCTACGAGCAGTACTTC.

This chain links TRBV7-2 with TRBJ2-7, with D possibly matching TRBD2 (6 bases). Trimming removed 0 bases from V and 2 bases from J, with 8 bases in between. CDR3 length: 14 residues. Per the germline V gene, CDR1 is SGHTA and CDR2 is FQGNSA. CDR3 DNA sequence: TGTGCCAGCAGCTTAGCCCCTAGCGCCTACGAGCAGTACTTC. Its protein product is CASSLAPSAYEQYF.

This chain uses TRBV11-2 with TRBJ2-2; 8 nucleotides agree with TRBD1. CDR3 length: 16 residues. V lost 4 bases to trimming and J lost 4 bases; unmatched junction nucleotides: 8. CDR1 and CDR2 (germline): SGHAT, FQNNGV. CDR3 nucleotides: TGTGCCAGCAGCTCACCGTGGACAGGGCCCACCGGGGAGCTGTTTTTT. This gives the protein CASSSPWTGPTGELFF. The variable domain in full, completed from reference TRBV11-2 and TRBJ2-2, reads EAGVAQSPRYKIIEKRQSVAFWCNPISGHATLYWYQQILGQGPKLLIQFQNNGVVDDSQLPKDRFSAERLKGVDSTLKIQPAKLEDSAVYLCASSSPWTGPTGELFFGEGSRLTVL.

This clonotype was recorded many times. V gene TRBV6-1 combines with J gene TRBJ2-7; D call uncertain. The CDR3 length is 13 residues. The V end lost 7 bases, the J end lost 4 bases, and 14 bases lay between the germline ends. Germline CDR1 MNHNS, CDR2 SASEGT. CDR3 sequence: CASTEEAQYEQYF. CDR3 coding DNA: TGTGCCAGCACCGAGGAAGCCCAGTACGAGCAGTACTTC.

In its sample, this clonotype was seen a few times. The chain employs TRBV28 and TRBJ2-7; 7 bases align to TRBD1. This CDR3 is 17 amino acids long. Germline V gene lookup returns CDR1 MDHEN and CDR2 SYDVKM. The trim removed 2 bases at V and 0 bases at J, leaving 10 bases unmatched. CDR3 nucleotide sequence: TGTGCCAGCAGTTTACTCCCTGGACAGGTATACTCCTACGAGCAGTACTTC. Translated: CASSLLPGQVYSYEQYF.

The V gene is TRBV7-6, the J gene TRBJ2-1, with 13 bases aligning to TRBD2. The CDR3 consists of 16 residues. J gave up 9 bases and V 5 bases, and 10 bases lay outside the gene matches. CDR1 is SGHVS and CDR2 is FNYEAQ in the germline V gene. The DNA of the CDR3 is TGTGCCAGCAGCCAAATAAGCGGACTAGCGGGAGCTGAGCAGTTCTTC. Translating it yields CASSQISGLAGAEQFF.

This clonotype was recorded once. As DNA, the CDR3 is TGTGCCAGCAGTTCGACAGCCTACGAGCAGTACTTC. Protein sequence: CASSSTAYEQYF. J is TRBJ2-7 and V is TRBV2; D may be TRBD1 (5 bases). The V and J ends lost 5 bases and 2 bases respectively, with 7 bases between them. CDR3 length: 12 amino acids. CDR1 is SNHLY, CDR2 FYNNEI, per germline. Looking up the rest from reference TRBV2 and TRBJ2-7 gives the full variable domain: EPEVTQTPSHQVTQMGQEVILRCVPISNHLYFYWYRQILGQKVEFLVSFYNNEISEKSEIFDDQFSVERPDGSNFTLKIRSTKLEDSAMYFCASSSTAYEQYFGPGTRLTVT.

This clonotype was picked up one time. Just one base apart from a much larger clone, this may be a read error. The chain uses TRBV6-1 and TRBJ2-7; TRBD1 matches at 7 bases. CDR3 length: 14 amino acids. Looked up from germline, CDR1 is MNHNS and CDR2 is SASEGT. The CDR3 nucleotides are TGTGCCAGCAGCCAAGACAGGGCATCCTACAAGCAGTACTTC. This encodes CASSQDRASYKQYF.

The chain employs TRBV27 and TRBJ2-2; D might be TRBD1 (6 bases). This CDR3 region has 16 residues. Germline V gene lookup returns CDR1 MNHEY and CDR2 SMNVEV (reference sequence). Trimming removed 6 bases from V and 4 bases from J, with 18 bases in between. The CDR3 reads CASSELQGGSTGELFF. The DNA for the CDR3 is TGTGCCAGCAGCGAGTTACAGGGTGGAAGCACCGGGGAGCTGTTTTTT.

The sample holds many counts of this clonotype. The rearrangement uses TRBV27 and TRBJ1-5; 8 bases are a match to TRBD1. The CDR3 covers 14 residues. Germline loops: CDR1 MNHEY, CDR2 SMNVEV (reference sequence). J was trimmed by 4 bases and V by 5 bases; bases with no gene match: 4. CDR3 loop: CASSQQGVNQPQHF. CDR3 in DNA: TGTGCCAGCAGTCAACAGGGGGTGAATCAGCCCCAGCATTTT.

This clonotype was observed at least ten times. The chain is built from TRBV15 and TRBJ1-1; D remains ambiguous. Germline CDR1 LNHNV, CDR2 YYDKDF (reference sequence). Deletions cut 0 bases from V and 6 bases from J, with 8 bases between. This CDR3 is built from 13 residues. Written as DNA, the CDR3 is TGTGCCACCAGCAGAGATCGGGTTTCTGAAGCTTTCTTT. Its translation is CATSRDRVSEAFF.

This clonotype appeared many times. The chain links TRBV24-1 to TRBJ1-5, with D unclear. With 9 bases removed from V and 0 bases from J, the gap between germline ends came to 11 bases. Looked up from germline, CDR1 is KGHDR and CDR2 is SFDVKD. The CDR3 runs to 14 residues. CDR3 protein: CATSLEDSNQPQHF. In nucleotides, the CDR3 is TGTGCCACCTCCCTTGAGGATAGCAATCAGCCCCAGCATTTT.

Regarding this clonotype: A read error may account for a junction end that differs from germline. J is TRBJ2-7 and V is TRBV28, with TRBD1 matching 7 bases. There are 14 residues in the CDR3. Germline-derived CDR1 and CDR2 are MDHEN and SYDVKM. CDR3 residues: CAGSFVGQYEWRYF. The CDR3 DNA is TGTGCCGGCAGTTTTGTGGGACAGTACGAGTGGCGGTACTTC.

V gene TRBV4-1 combines with J gene TRBJ2-3, with a weak D call TRBD1 (6 bases). CDR1 and CDR2 from the germline V gene are MGHRA and YSYEKL. V shed 5 bases and J shed 1 base, with 16 bases lying between them. CDR3 length: 16 amino acids. The CDR3 loop reads CASSITPAGGTDTQYF. In nucleotides, the CDR3 is TGCGCCAGCAGCATAACCCCCGCAGGGGGCACAGATACGCAGTATTTT.